These T cell receptor beta chains were read from a single sample in a study of control samples from healthy donors and cancer patients. Clones were read by immunoSEQ multiplex PCR, and TCRdb kept only the in-frame ones, dropping some. The sample includes more than 140,000 clones, about 90% seen only once; the top ten take 5.5% to 9%. The sample consisted of blood. These receptors were taken from a man aged 18 to 35 in good health. Each CDR3 is given without its conserved first and last residue.

J gene | V gene | CDR3 protein
TRBJ2-5 | TRBV7-9 | ASSLTLRTGGQETQY
TRBJ2-5 | TRBV5-1 | ASRAGTSLSETQY
TRBJ1-2 | TRBV20-1 | SASSQGYGGYT
TRBJ2-1 | TRBV15 | ATSRVNNEQF
TRBJ1-2 | TRBV30 | AWGLKNTNYGYT
TRBJ2-7 | TRBV5-1 | ASSFSEKQY
TRBJ2-7 | TRBV28 | ASSPPRGQIGEQY
TRBJ2-2 | TRBV11-3 | ASSVSGVDTGELF
TRBJ1-5 | TRBV19 | ASGQGAGGNQPQH
TRBJ2-1 | TRBV5-1 | ASSLSLREAGGGNEQF